Following are 10 T cell receptor beta chains from one sample sequenced in a study of T cells in women clearing cervical HPV infection. Assay used: immunoSEQ multiplex PCR; TCRdb lists only in-frame clones, some missing. Recorded here are roughly 42,000 clones; the top ten clones represent roughly 5%. Source material: blood buffy coat. These receptors were collected from a woman aged 18 to 69 with a cervical HPV16 infection that either progressed to CIN3+ or cleared (not recorded which).

This clone is called medium-sized based on its frequency. The observed sequence ends 3 residues before the CDR3 terminus, with the missing tail filled in from the germline J gene. This rearrangement joins TRBV7-8 to TRBJ2-2; no definite D call. V lost 5 bases and J lost 0, with 13 bases in between. Germline lookup yields CDR1 SGHVS and CDR2 FQNEAQ. This CDR3 region has 16 residues. The CDR3 loop reads CASSLREASNTGELFF. The sequenced part of the CDR3 DNA is TGTGCCAGCAGCCTCCGAGAGGCTTCGAACACCGGGGAG.

About this clone: From the germline J gene comes the end of the CDR3, since the read stops 3 residues before it. This chain links TRBV20-1 with TRBJ2-2, with a tentative D call TRBD1 (5 bases). V was trimmed by 4 bases and J by 1 base, leaving 7 bases between them. Germline V CDR1 and CDR2: DFQATT, SNEGSKA (reference sequence). CDR3 length equals 13 residues. Here the CDR3 reads CSATQGNTGELFF. CDR3 DNA (partial): TGCAGTGCTACCCAGGGGAACACCGGGGAG.

In the case of this clone: The read gets to within 3 residues of the CDR3 end, and the germline J gene fills in the rest. This chain connects TRBV6-2 or TRBV6-3 to TRBJ2-7; D perhaps matches TRBD1 (6 bases). Germline V gives CDR1 MNHEY, CDR2 SVGEGT. This CDR3 has 14 residues. V was pared by 6 bases and J by 4 bases, with 16 bases between. The CDR3 DNA, read in part, is TGTGCCAGCAGGACTCGGACAGAGGCTTACGAG. The encoded protein is CASRTRTEAYE. The complete CDR3 protein is CASRTRTEAYEQYF.

Worth noting for this clone: The read is 3 residues too short to cover the CDR3 end, so that end is filled in from the germline J gene. The chain has TRBV19 and TRBJ2-5; 9 nucleotides agree with TRBD1. The CDR3 runs 15 residues. Germline assignment: CDR1 LNHDA and CDR2 SQIVND (reference sequence). Unmatched junction bases numbered 7, after V lost 3 bases and J lost 5 bases. CDR3 residues: CASSIRDRVGETQYF. The part of the CDR3 DNA that was read is TGTGCCAGTAGTATCCGGGACAGGGTGGGTGAGACC.

Points on this clone: The read comes to an end 3 residues before the CDR3 does, leaving the germline J gene to fill in the end. This sequence joins TRBV14 and TRBJ2-2; D is possibly TRBD2 (6 bases). The CDR3 is made up of 16 amino acids. CDR1 SGHDN and CDR2 FVKESK come from the germline V gene. The V gene lost 4 bases and the J gene lost 3 bases, with 15 bases spanning the gap. The CDR3 sequence: CASSLSWGVYTGELFF. CDR3 bases read: TGTGCCAGCAGCCTTTCCTGGGGGGTGTACACCGGGGAG.

Concerning this clone itself: With the read ending 3 residues before the CDR3 end, the germline J gene is used to fill in that end. The chain joins TRBV6-2 or TRBV6-3 to TRBJ2-4; D unresolved. V shed 5 bases and J shed 8 bases, with 10 bases lying between them. Germline V gives CDR1 MNHEY, CDR2 SVGEGT. The CDR3 has 12 amino acids. This chain's CDR3 is CASSTRQDIQYF. The DNA read from the CDR3 is TGTGCCAGCAGTACCCGACAAGACATT.

As to this clone: Read sequence stops 3 residues before the CDR3 end, and the germline J gene provides the missing end. The chain recombines TRBV20-1 with TRBJ2-1; 12 bases line up with TRBD2. V lost 1 base and J lost 4; bases outside the gene matches: 11. CDR1 is DFQATT and CDR2 is SNEGSKA in the germline V gene (reference sequence). This CDR3 is 18 amino acids long. CDR3 bases read: TGCAGTGCTAGAGTCTCTTTCACCACTAGCGGGGGGTACAATGAG. Its translation is CSARVSFTTSGGYNE. The whole CDR3 sequence reads CSARVSFTTSGGYNEQFF.

With respect to this clone: The read falls 3 residues short of the CDR3 end, and the missing part is taken from the germline J gene. V is TRBV12-3 or TRBV12-4 and J is TRBJ2-7; 13 bases are shared with TRBD2. CDR3 size: 16 residues. V was pared by 6 bases and J by 0 bases, with 5 bases of the junction left unmatched. This chain's CDR3 is CASSSGLAGASYEQYF. CDR3 DNA (partial): TGTGCCAGCAGCTCCGGACTAGCGGGGGCCTCCTACGAG.

CDR3 DNA (partial): TGTGCCAGCAGCTCACAGGGGGCTGGAAACACC. Translation: CASSSQGAGNT. The CDR3 reads in full as CASSSQGAGNTIYF. V usage is TRBV7-2 and J usage is TRBJ1-3, with TRBD1 matching 8 bases. Coverage ceases 3 residues before the CDR3 finishes, and the germline J gene fills in the end. CDR1 and CDR2 from the germline V gene are SGHTA and FQGNSA. V was clipped by 4 bases and J by 2 bases; unmatched bases: 1. The CDR3 extends over 14 amino acids. Looking up the rest from reference TRBV7-2 and TRBJ1-3 gives the full variable domain: GAGVSQSPSNKVTEKGKDVELRCDPISGHTALYWYRQSLGQGLEFLIYFQGNSAPDKSGLPSDRFSAERTGGSVSTLTIQRTQQEDSAVYLCASSSQGAGNTIYFGEGSWLTVV.

The covered CDR3 bases are TGTGCCAGCAGTCCAAGCGAGACC. Amino acid sequence: CASSPSET. The whole CDR3 protein is CASSPSETQYF. V is TRBV12-3 or TRBV12-4 and J is TRBJ2-5; D gene ambiguous. The read terminates 3 residues ahead of where the CDR3 ends, so the germline J gene completes it. Trimming stripped 5 bases from V and 5 bases from J, with 6 bases between. There are 11 residues in the CDR3.